The subject of this entry is one T cell receptor (beta chain). Its target is not known. The sample comes from a study of cytotoxic CD8 clonotypes in ibrutinib-treated CLL. Study-wide context: An average of about 260,000 productive templates and tens of thousands of productive rearrangements was obtained per sample. Findings and caveats of the study: Before falling back toward baseline at progression, clonality had risen at the time of ibrutinib response.

Sequenced by immunoSEQ multiplex PCR; TCRdb stores in-frame clones only, minus some. The sample comprises 300,000 or so clones, about 61% of which are singletons, and around 6.5% rests with the top ten. V was clipped by 0 bases and J by 4 bases, with 12 bases between them. From germline, CDR1 is MNHEY and CDR2 SVGAGI. The CDR3 is 15 residues long. The specimen was PBMCs, collected after 36 months of ibrutinib treatment. J is TRBJ1-2 and V is TRBV6-5, with D possibly TRBD1 on 6 matching bases. The clonotype comes from a human donor with chronic lymphocytic leukemia. The CDR3 reads CASSYSRTVIYGYTF. The CDR3, as DNA: TGTGCCAGCAGTTACTCTCGGACAGTCATCTATGGCTACACCTTC.